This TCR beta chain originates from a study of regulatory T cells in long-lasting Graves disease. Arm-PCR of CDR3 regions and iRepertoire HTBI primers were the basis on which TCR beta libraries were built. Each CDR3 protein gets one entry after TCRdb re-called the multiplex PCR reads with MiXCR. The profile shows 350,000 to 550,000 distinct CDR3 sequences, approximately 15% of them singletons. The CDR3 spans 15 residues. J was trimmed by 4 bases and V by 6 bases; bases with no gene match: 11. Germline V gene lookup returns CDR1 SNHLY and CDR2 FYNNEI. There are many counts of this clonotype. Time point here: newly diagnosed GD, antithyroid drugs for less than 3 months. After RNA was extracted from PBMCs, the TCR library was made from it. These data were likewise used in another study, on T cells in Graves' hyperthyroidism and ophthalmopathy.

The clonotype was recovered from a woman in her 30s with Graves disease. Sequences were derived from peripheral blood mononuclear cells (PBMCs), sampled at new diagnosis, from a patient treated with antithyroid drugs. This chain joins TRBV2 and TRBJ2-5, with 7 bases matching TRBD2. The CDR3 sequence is CASSGGGGTVETQYF. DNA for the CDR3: TGTGCCAGCAGCGGCGGCGGGGGTACAGTAGAGACCCAGTACTTC.